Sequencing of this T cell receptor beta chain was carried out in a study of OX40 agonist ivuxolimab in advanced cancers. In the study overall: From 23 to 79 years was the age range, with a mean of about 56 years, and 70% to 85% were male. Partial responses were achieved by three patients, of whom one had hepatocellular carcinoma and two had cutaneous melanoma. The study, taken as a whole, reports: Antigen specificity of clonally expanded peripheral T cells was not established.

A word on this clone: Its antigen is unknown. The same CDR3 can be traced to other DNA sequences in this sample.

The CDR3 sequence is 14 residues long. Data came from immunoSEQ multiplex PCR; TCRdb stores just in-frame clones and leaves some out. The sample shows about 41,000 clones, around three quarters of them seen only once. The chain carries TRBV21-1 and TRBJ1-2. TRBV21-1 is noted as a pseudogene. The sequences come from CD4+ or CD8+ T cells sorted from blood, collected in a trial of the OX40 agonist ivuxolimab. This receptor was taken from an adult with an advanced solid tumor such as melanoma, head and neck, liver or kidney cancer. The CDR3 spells CANSTGQLNYGYTF. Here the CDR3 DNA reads TGTGCCAACAGCACGGGGCAGCTAAACTATGGCTACACCTTC.